This passage covers 20 T cell receptor beta chains from one sample sequenced in a study of identical twins (dated by TCRdb to 2016 to 2017). The library was generated by 5' RACE. The reads were generated on an Illumina HiSeq 2000. TCRdb reran the public reads through fastp at Q25 and MiXCR, keeping productive beta chains. Records with the same CDR3 protein are collapsed into one entry carrying the most frequent genes and DNA. The sample table lists about 1.7 million distinct CDR3 sequences, roughly 35% of them with a count of one. Roughly 0.3% of the sample comes from the top ten. The sample consisted of cord blood. The receptors come from a newborn girl in good health.

In this sample, this clonotype turned up a few times. The rearrangement links TRBV5-1 to TRBJ2-3; 11 positions match TRBD2. The CDR3 consists of 17 residues. V shed 3 bases and J 2 bases; nucleotides not matched to a gene: 8. The germline V gene has CDR1 SGHRS and CDR2 YFSETQ. The CDR3 loop reads CASSSSMTSGNTDTQYF. The CDR3 region has the DNA TGCGCCAGCAGCTCCTCAATGACTAGCGGGAACACAGATACGCAGTATTTT.

This clonotype turned up a few times. V and J are TRBV6-5 and TRBJ1-2, with D possibly being TRBD1 (6 bases). Between the trimmed V and J ends, which lost 6 bases and 6 bases, there was a span of 20 bases. CDR1 is MNHEY, CDR2 SVGAGI, per germline. The CDR3 length is 15 residues. The DNA of the CDR3 is TGTGCCAGCAGCCGGCGGGGACACGGGTCTAATGGCTACACCTTC. It yields the protein CASSRRGHGSNGYTF.

The chain recombines TRBV2 with TRBJ2-5, with D perhaps TRBD2 (5 bases). This CDR3 spans 11 amino acids. Looked up from germline, CDR1 is SNHLY and CDR2 is FYNNEI. V dropped 11 bases and J dropped 5 bases, with 12 bases sitting between them. CDR3 region: CALVDSETQYF. CDR3 sequence (DNA): TGTGCCCTGGTGGACTCGGAGACCCAGTACTTC.

This chain uses TRBV16 with TRBJ2-3; D might be TRBD2 (5 bases). This CDR3 is built from 16 residues. V was cut by 0 bases and J by 2 bases, with 12 bases left in between. Germline V gene sequence: CDR1 KGHSY, CDR2 FQNENV. CDR3 sequence (DNA): TGTGCCAGCAGCCAATCAACTAGGTCCCCCACAGATACGCAGTATTTT. This sequence encodes CASSQSTRSPTDTQYF. Full variable domain (missing parts from reference TRBV16 and TRBJ2-3): GEEVAQTPKHLVRGEGQKAKLYCAPIKGHSYVFWYQQVLKNEFKFLISFQNENVFDETGMPKERFSAKCLPNSPCSLEIQATKLEDSAVYFCASSQSTRSPTDTQYFGPGTRLTVL.

The table lists this clonotype with a few counts. The chain has TRBV12-3 or TRBV12-4 and TRBJ2-1; TRBD2 matches at 12 bases. Germline trimming cut 6 bases from V and 4 bases from J; bases unmatched to any gene: 7. The length of the CDR3 is 16 residues. The CDR3 loop reads CASRSGTSGLYNEQFF. CDR3 nucleotides: TGTGCCAGCAGATCCGGGACTAGCGGGTTATACAATGAGCAGTTCTTC.

A remark on this clonotype: A single base separates this from a much larger clone, so it may be a read error. Here the CDR3 DNA reads TGCAGTGCTAGAGAAGAGGACAGGCTAATCATTCAGTACTTC. Translating gives CSAREEDRLIIQYF. The chain is built from TRBV20-1 and TRBJ2-4; 7 bases are a match to TRBD1. This CDR3 region has 14 residues. CDR1 is DFQATT and CDR2 is SNEGSKA in the germline V gene (reference sequence). Trimming cost V 0 bases and J 9 bases; bases outside gene matches: 8.

V usage is TRBV20-1 and J usage is TRBJ2-1; D might be TRBD1 or TRBD2, each matching 6 bases. The CDR3 is 16 residues long. CDR1 DFQATT and CDR2 SNEGSKA come from the germline V gene (reference sequence). Trimming took 3 bases from V and 3 from J, leaving 18 bases between them. The CDR3 loop is CSASSLGGRLYNEQFF. The CDR3 DNA sequence: TGCAGTGCTAGCAGCCTCGGGGGCCGTCTCTACAATGAGCAGTTCTTC.

V usage is TRBV24-1 and J usage is TRBJ2-7, with D unclear. The length of the CDR3 is 10 residues. V dropped 7 bases and J dropped 7 bases, with 7 bases sitting between them. Germline CDR1 KGHDR, CDR2 SFDVKD. The CDR3, as DNA: TGTGCCACCAGCCCCTTTGAGCAGTACTTC. It encodes CATSPFEQYF.

Points on this clonotype: One junction end disagrees with the germline gene, perhaps due to a read error. The chain uses TRBV12-3 or TRBV12-4 and TRBJ2-4; TRBD1 matches at 9 bases. The CDR3 sequence is 14 residues long. The CDR3 spells CASSPSVGQGLSWF. The CDR3 DNA reads TGTGCCAGCAGCCCCTCCGTAGGACAGGGGTTGAGTTGGTTC.

The chain has TRBV6-1 and TRBJ1-2; 9 bases are shared with TRBD1. Germline V gives CDR1 MNHNS, CDR2 SASEGT. There are 13 residues in the CDR3. Trimming at V came to 11 bases and at J to 2 bases, leaving 6 bases not matched to a gene. DNA for the CDR3: TGTGCCGGTACAGGGGGCTGGAACTATGGCTACACCTTC. Its protein product is CAGTGGWNYGYTF.

Points on this clonotype: One junction end does not reproduce the germline sequence, and a read error may be involved. V and J are TRBV10-1 and TRBJ1-2; 8 nucleotides agree with TRBD1. Germline lookup yields CDR1 WNHNN and CDR2 SYGVQD (reference sequence). The CDR3 runs 13 residues. The CDR3 loop reads CASSDRTGNGYTF. The CDR3 DNA is TGCGCCAGCAGTGACCGGACAGGGAATGGATACACCTTC.

The rearrangement joins TRBV20-1 to TRBJ1-2; a possible D gene is TRBD1 (5 bases). V was clipped by 3 bases and J by 3 bases, with 11 bases between them. Germline CDR1 reads DFQATT; CDR2 reads SNEGSKA (reference sequence). The CDR3 totals 13 residues. This CDR3 reads CSASRRDDYGYTF. The CDR3 nucleotides are TGCAGTGCTAGCCGCCGGGACGACTATGGCTACACCTTC.

CDR3 sequence reads: CAISLLAGDTQYF. The CDR3 DNA reads as TGTGCTATCAGCTTACTAGCGGGAGATACGCAGTATTTT. The rearrangement links TRBV7-7 to TRBJ2-3; 9 bases are a match to TRBD2. The germline CDR1 and CDR2 sequences are SSHAT and FNYEAQ (reference sequence). The CDR3 covers 13 residues. The full variable domain, its missing parts supplied by reference TRBV7-7 and TRBJ2-3, is GAGVSQSPRYKVTKRGQDVTLRCDPISSHATLYWYQQALGQGPEFLTYFNYEAQPDKSGLPSDRFSAERPEGSISTLTIQRTEQRDSAMYRCAISLLAGDTQYFGPGTRLTVL.

The rearrangement links TRBV27 to TRBJ1-2; 10 positions agree with TRBD1. V shed 1 base, J shed 6 bases, and the junction held 8 bases outside the gene matches. Germline V gene lookup returns CDR1 MNHEY and CDR2 SMNVEV (reference sequence). The CDR3 spans 16 residues. CDR3 protein: CASSLWSGTGVNGYTF. CDR3 bases: TGTGCCAGCAGTTTATGGTCCGGGACAGGGGTTAATGGCTACACCTTC.

This clonotype was counted only a few times. The chain recombines TRBV29-1 with TRBJ2-5, with 10 bases lining up with TRBD1. V dropped 3 bases and J dropped 3; count of bases not matched to a gene: 7. In germline, CDR1 is SQVTM, CDR2 ANQGSEA. The CDR3 spans 15 residues. In DNA form, the CDR3 reads TGCAGCGTTGAGGTCTGGGGACAGGGGAAAGAGACCCAGTACTTC. Protein: CSVEVWGQGKETQYF.

A few counts support this clonotype. The rearrangement uses TRBV12-3 or TRBV12-4 and TRBJ1-2, with D possibly matching TRBD1 (5 bases). CDR3 length: 14 residues. Trimming shortened V by 6 bases and J by 4 bases, and 15 bases separated the two germline ends. In nucleotides, the CDR3 is TGTGCCAGCAGCCACTCCAGGGAAATCTATGGCTACACCTTC. It translates to CASSHSREIYGYTF.

Notes on this clonotype: A far larger clone is a single base away, which makes a read error likely. The chain employs TRBV10-3 and TRBJ1-2; D unclear. The germline CDR1 and CDR2 sequences are ENHRY and SYGVKD. This CDR3 spans 11 amino acids. CDR3 region: CAISESYGDTF. CDR3 nucleotides: TGTGCCATCAGTGAGTCGTATGGCGACACCTTC.

V usage is TRBV7-6 and J usage is TRBJ2-3; D not certain. V was cut by 5 bases and J by 3 bases, with 12 bases left in between. CDR3 length equals 14 residues. The V gene's germline CDR1 is SGHVS and CDR2 FNYEAQ. The CDR3 DNA sequence: TGTGCCAGCAGCCCTCAAGTGCGAACAGATACGCAGTATTTT. Translation: CASSPQVRTDTQYF.

This clonotype has just a few counts. The chain joins TRBV5-4 to TRBJ2-1; TRBD2 agrees at 9 bases. The CDR3 totals 17 residues. The junction had 10 bases not matched to a gene; V was cut back by 0 bases and J by 6 bases. Germline V gives CDR1 SGHNT, CDR2 YYREEE (reference sequence). The CDR3 DNA reads as TGTGCCAGCAGCTTGGCATCTGGTAGCGGGAGCGCCAATGAGCAGTTCTTC. It encodes CASSLASGSGSANEQFF.

V is TRBV10-1 and J is TRBJ2-3, with TRBD2 as a possible D gene (5 bases). The V end was cut by 3 bases, the J end by 1 base, with 14 bases between. The CDR3 spans 16 residues. CDR1 is WNHNN, CDR2 SYGVQD, per germline (reference sequence). The CDR3 DNA reads TGCGCCAGCAGTGATCCGGGAAAAGCAGGCACAGATACGCAGTATTTT. As protein: CASSDPGKAGTDTQYF.